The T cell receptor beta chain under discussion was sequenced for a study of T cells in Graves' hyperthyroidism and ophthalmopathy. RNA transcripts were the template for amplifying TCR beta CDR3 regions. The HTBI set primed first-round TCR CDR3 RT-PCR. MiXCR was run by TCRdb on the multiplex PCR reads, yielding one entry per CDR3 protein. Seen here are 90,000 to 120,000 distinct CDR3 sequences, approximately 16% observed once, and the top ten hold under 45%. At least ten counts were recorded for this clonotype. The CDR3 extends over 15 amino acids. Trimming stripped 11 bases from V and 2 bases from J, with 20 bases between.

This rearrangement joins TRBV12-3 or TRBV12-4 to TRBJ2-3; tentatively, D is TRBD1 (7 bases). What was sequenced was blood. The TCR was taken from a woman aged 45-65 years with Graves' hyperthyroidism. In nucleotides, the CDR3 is TGTGCCGTCCTAAGGGGGCTAGCGAACACAGATACGCAGTATTTT. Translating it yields CAVLRGLANTDTQYF.